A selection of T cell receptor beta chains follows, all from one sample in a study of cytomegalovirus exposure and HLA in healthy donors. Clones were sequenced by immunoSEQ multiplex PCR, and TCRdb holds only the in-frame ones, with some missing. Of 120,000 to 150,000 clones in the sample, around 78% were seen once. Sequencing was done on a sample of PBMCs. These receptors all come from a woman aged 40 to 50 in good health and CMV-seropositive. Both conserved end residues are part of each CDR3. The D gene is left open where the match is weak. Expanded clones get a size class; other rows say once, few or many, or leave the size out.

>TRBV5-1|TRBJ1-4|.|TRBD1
CASSLLGTGDEKLFF
TGCGCCAGCAGCCTACTCGGGACAGGGGACGAAAAACTGTTTTTT
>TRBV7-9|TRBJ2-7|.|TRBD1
CASSHPRDRGSYEQYF
TGTGCCAGCAGCCATCCCAGGGACAGGGGGTCGTACGAGCAGTACTTC
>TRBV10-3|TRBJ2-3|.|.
CAISGIRGSGTDTQYF
TGTGCCATCAGCGGGATCAGGGGTAGCGGCACAGATACGCAGTATTTT
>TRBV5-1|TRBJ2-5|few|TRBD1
CASSLDTGVQETQYF
TGCGCCAGCAGCTTGGACACAGGGGTCCAAGAGACCCAGTACTTC
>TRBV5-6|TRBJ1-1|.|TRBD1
CASSLARGQGEAFF
TGTGCCAGCAGCTTGGCCAGGGGGCAAGGTGAAGCTTTCTTT
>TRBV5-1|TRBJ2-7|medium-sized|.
CASSLESGSGDEQYF
TGCGCCAGCAGCTTGGAGAGCGGGTCGGGGGACGAGCAGTACTTC
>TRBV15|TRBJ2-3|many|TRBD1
CATSRGIRGTGPSTDTQYF
TGTGCCACCAGCAGAGGGATCAGAGGGACAGGACCTAGCACAGATACGCAGTATTTT
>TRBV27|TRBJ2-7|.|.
CASSITFTREQYF
TGTGCCAGCAGTATAACGTTCACGCGGGAGCAGTACTTC
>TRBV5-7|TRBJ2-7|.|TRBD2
CASSLGLAGVPYEQYF
TGTGCCAGCAGCTTGGGGCTAGCGGGAGTCCCCTACGAGCAGTACTTC
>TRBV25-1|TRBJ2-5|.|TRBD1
CASCGRGRSETQYF
TGTGCCAGCTGTGGCAGGGGGCGATCAGAGACCCAGTACTTC
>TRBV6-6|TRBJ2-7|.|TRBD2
CASSYVAGGSYEQYF
TGTGCCAGCAGTTACGTAGCGGGAGGTTCCTACGAGCAGTACTTC
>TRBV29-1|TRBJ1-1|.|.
CSGRSTEAFF
TGCAGCGGGAGGTCCACTGAAGCTTTCTTT
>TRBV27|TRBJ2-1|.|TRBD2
CASSSPSGRADNEQFF
TGTGCCAGCAGTTCTCCTAGCGGGAGGGCCGACAATGAGCAGTTCTTC
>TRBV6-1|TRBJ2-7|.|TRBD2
CASVGAGGTYEQYF
TGTGCCAGCGTCGGCGCGGGGGGAACCTACGAGCAGTACTTC
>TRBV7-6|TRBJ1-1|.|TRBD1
CASSRQGAMDTEAFF
TGTGCCAGCAGCCGACAGGGGGCGATGGACACTGAAGCTTTCTTT
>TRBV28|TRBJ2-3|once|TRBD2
CASSTRTSGRDTQYF
TGTGCCAGCAGTACCCGGACTAGCGGAAGGGATACGCAGTATTTT
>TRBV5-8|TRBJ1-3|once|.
CASSFQGYGNTIYF
TGTGCCAGCAGCTTCCAGGGATATGGAAACACCATATATTTT
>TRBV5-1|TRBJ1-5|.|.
CASTLGYGSNQPQHF
TGCGCCAGTACTCTCGGTTATGGTAGCAATCAGCCCCAGCATTTT
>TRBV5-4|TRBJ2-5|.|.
CASSLGQWETQYF
TGTGCCAGCAGCTTGGGACAGTGGGAGACCCAGTACTTC
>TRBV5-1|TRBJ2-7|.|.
CASSLDGAPSYEQYF
TGCGCCAGCAGCTTGGATGGGGCACCCTCATACGAGCAGTACTTC
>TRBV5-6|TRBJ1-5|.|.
CASGLQPQHF
TGTGCCAGCGGACTTCAGCCCCAGCATTTT
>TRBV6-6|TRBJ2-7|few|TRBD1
CASSFGQGAAEQYF
TGTGCCAGCAGTTTCGGACAGGGGGCAGCCGAGCAGTACTTC
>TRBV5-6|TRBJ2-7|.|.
CASSLGAYEQYF
TGTGCCAGCAGCTTAGGAGCCTACGAGCAGTACTTC
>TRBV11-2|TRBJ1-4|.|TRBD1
CASSSDRVEEKLFF
TGTGCCAGCAGTTCAGACAGGGTGGAAGAAAAACTGTTTTTT
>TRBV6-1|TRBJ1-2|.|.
CASRQGPNYGYTF
TGTGCCAGCAGACAGGGCCCTAACTATGGCTACACCTTC
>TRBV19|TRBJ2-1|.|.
CASSINRAKGAGFNNEQFF
TGTGCCAGTAGTATAAACAGGGCCAAGGGAGCGGGATTTAACAATGAGCAGTTCTTC
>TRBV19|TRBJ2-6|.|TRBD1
CASRGISVSGANVLTF
TGTGCCAGCAGGGGGATCTCCGTCTCTGGGGCCAACGTCCTGACTTTC
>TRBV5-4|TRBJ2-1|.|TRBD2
CASRGTSGIVRNEQFF
TGTGCCAGCAGAGGGACTAGCGGGATCGTGAGGAATGAGCAGTTCTTC
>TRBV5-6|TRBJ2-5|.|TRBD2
CASSLLGRGETQYF
TGTGCCAGCAGCTTGCTCGGGAGGGGAGAGACCCAGTACTTC
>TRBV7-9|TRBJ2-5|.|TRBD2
CASSLGLAGETQYF
TGTGCCAGCAGCTTAGGCCTAGCGGGAGAGACCCAGTACTTC
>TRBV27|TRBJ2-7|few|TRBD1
CASSYGQAHHEQYF
TGTGCCAGCAGTTACGGACAGGCTCACCACGAGCAGTACTTC
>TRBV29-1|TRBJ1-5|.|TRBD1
CSVAWFAGTGGESNQPQHF
TGCAGCGTTGCATGGTTCGCCGGGACAGGGGGCGAAAGCAATCAGCCCCAGCATTTT
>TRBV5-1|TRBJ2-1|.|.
CASTGGQLTYNEQFF
TGCGCCAGCACCGGGGGACAGTTGACCTACAATGAGCAGTTCTTC
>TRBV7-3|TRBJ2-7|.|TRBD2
CASSLSGGRAYEQYF
TGTGCCAGCAGCCTTAGCGGGGGCCGAGCCTACGAGCAGTACTTC
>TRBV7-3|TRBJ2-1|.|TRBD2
CASSRGLAGANEQFF
TGTGCCAGCAGCCGGGGACTAGCGGGAGCCAATGAGCAGTTCTTC
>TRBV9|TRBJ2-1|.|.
CASRQDGSYNEQFF
TGTGCCAGCAGACAAGACGGGTCCTACAATGAGCAGTTCTTC
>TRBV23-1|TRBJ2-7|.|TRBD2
CARTGLVYEQYF
TGCGCCAGAACGGGACTAGTCTACGAGCAGTACTTC
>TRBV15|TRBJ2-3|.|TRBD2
CATSVLAGGSDTQYF
TGTGCCACCAGCGTGTTAGCGGGAGGTTCAGATACGCAGTATTTT
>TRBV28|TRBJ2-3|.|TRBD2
CASSLWGSGSRNTQYF
TGTGCCAGCAGTTTATGGGGGAGCGGGAGTAGAAATACGCAGTATTTT
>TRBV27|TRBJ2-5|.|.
CASSLGANSETQYF
TGTGCCAGCAGTTTAGGGGCCAACTCAGAGACCCAGTACTTC
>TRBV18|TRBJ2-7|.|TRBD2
CASSTSADYEQYF
TGTGCCAGCTCGACTAGCGCGGACTACGAGCAGTACTTC
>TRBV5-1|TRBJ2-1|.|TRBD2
CASSRGTSGLNEQFF
TGCGCCAGCAGCCGCGGGACTAGCGGACTGAATGAGCAGTTCTTC
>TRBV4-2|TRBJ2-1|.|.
CASSHGQNNEQFF
TGTGCCAGCAGCCACGGACAGAACAATGAGCAGTTCTTC
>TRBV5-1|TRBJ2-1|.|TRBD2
CASSVSSGREYNEQFF
TGCGCCAGCAGCGTATCTAGCGGGAGAGAGTACAATGAGCAGTTCTTC
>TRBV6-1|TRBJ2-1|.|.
CASSDRASPHEQFF
TGTGCCAGCAGTGACAGGGCTTCACCCCATGAGCAGTTCTTC
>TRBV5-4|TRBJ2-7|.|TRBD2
CASSLPLAGSYEQYF
TGTGCCAGCAGCTTACCACTAGCGGGGTCCTACGAGCAGTACTTC
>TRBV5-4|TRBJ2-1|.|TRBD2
CASSLAGGLYNEQFF
TGTGCCAGCAGCTTGGCGGGAGGGCTGTACAATGAGCAGTTCTTC
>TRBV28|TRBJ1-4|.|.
CASSFSGMREKLFF
TGTGCCAGCAGTTTCTCAGGGATGCGTGAAAAACTGTTTTTT
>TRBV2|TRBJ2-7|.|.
CASRAIPGAPYEQYF
TGTGCCAGCAGAGCCATTCCGGGAGCGCCCTACGAGCAGTACTTC
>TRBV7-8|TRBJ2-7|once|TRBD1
CASSPVETGYEQYF
TGTGCCAGCAGCCCGGTGGAGACAGGGTACGAGCAGTACTTC
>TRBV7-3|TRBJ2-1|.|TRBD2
CASSLPTWTSGRAPVTYNEQFF
TGTGCCAGCAGCTTACCCACGTGGACTAGCGGGAGGGCCCCAGTCACCTACAATGAGCAGTTCTTC
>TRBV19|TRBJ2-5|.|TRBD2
CASSTGLAPQETQYF
TGTGCCAGTAGTACCGGACTAGCGCCTCAAGAGACCCAGTACTTC
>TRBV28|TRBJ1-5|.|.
CASSLRGPQHF
TGTGCCAGCAGTCTCCGGGGGCCCCAGCATTTT
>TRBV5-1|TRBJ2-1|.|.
CASSLWTAKNEQFF
TGCGCCAGCAGCTTGTGGACAGCCAAAAATGAGCAGTTCTTC
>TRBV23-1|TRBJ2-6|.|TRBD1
CASSQLDRVGANVLTF
TGCGCCAGCAGTCAGTTAGACAGGGTTGGGGCCAACGTCCTGACTTTC
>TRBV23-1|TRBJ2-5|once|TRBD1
CASSQSRQGYSGETQYF
TGCGCCAGCAGTCAATCCCGACAGGGATACTCCGGTGAGACCCAGTACTTC
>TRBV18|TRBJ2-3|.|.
CASSPTGPDTQYF
TGTGCCAGCTCACCAACAGGTCCAGATACGCAGTATTTT